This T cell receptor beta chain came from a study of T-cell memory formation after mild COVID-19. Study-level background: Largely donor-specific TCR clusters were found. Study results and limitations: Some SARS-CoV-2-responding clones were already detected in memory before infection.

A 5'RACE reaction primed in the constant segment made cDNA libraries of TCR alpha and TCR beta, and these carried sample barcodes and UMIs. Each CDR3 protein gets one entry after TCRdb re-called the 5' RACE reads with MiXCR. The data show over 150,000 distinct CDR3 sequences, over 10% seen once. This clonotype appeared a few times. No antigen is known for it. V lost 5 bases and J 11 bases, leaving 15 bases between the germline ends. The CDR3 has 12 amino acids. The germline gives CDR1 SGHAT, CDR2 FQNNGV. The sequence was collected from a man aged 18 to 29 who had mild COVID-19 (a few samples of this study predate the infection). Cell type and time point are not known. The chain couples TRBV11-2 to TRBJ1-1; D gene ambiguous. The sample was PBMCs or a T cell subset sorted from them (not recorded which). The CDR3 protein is CASSPRFYGAFF. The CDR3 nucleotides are TGTGCCAGCAGCCCCCGCTTTTATGGCGCTTTCTTT.